What follows are 29 T cell receptor beta chains derived from one specimen sequenced in a study of T cells in localized non-small cell lung cancer. Libraries were prepared by immunoSEQ multiplex PCR; TCRdb keeps only in-frame clonotypes and omits some of them. This sample has 20,000 to 25,000 clones, with 70% to 90% found just once. The material sequenced was peripheral blood, taken before any cancer treatment. These receptors originate from a male donor aged 60 or older with stage I lung adenocarcinoma.

The chain has TRBV7-9 and TRBJ2-7, with 8 bases that match TRBD2. The trim removed 2 bases at V and 4 bases at J, leaving 7 bases unmatched. The CDR3 loop spans 15 amino acids. CDR1 and CDR2 (germline): SEHNR, FQNEAQ (reference sequence). The CDR3 loop is CASSLTAGVLYEQYF. DNA of the CDR3: TGTGCCAGCAGCTTAACAGCGGGAGTGTTGTACGAGCAGTACTTC.

This sequence joins TRBV11-2 and TRBJ2-5; possibly TRBD2 for D (6 bases). Trimming shortened V by 5 bases and J by 2 bases, and 9 bases separated the two germline ends. CDR3 length equals 13 residues. Germline values: CDR1 SGHAT, CDR2 FQNNGV. The CDR3 bases are TGTGCCAGCAGCCGCGGGACGCAAGAGACCCAGTACTTC. This codes for CASSRGTQETQYF.

The J gene is TRBJ2-7, the V gene TRBV28, with 8 bases aligning to TRBD1. The CDR3 runs 15 residues. Germline assignment: CDR1 MDHEN and CDR2 SYDVKM. With 5 bases clipped from V and 3 bases from J, the junction kept 9 bases outside the gene matches. The CDR3 sequence is CASSPPTGADYEQYF. The CDR3 DNA reads as TGTGCCAGCAGTCCCCCGACAGGGGCTGACTACGAGCAGTACTTC.

The chain has TRBV29-1 and TRBJ1-1; D may be TRBD1 (5 bases). CDR1 and CDR2 (germline): SQVTM, ANQGSEA. The CDR3 covers 15 residues. Trimming took off 4 bases at V and 3 bases at J, with 18 bases between the two ends. The CDR3 coding sequence is TGCAGCGTTGGGGACCCAAATAAGGGATACACTGAAGCTTTCTTT. Its translation is CSVGDPNKGYTEAFF.

The chain employs TRBV7-9 and TRBJ2-1, with D tentatively TRBD2 (7 bases). CDR1 and CDR2 from the germline V gene are SEHNR and FQNEAQ (reference sequence). This CDR3 contains 15 residues. Trimming took off 5 bases at V and 2 bases at J, with 13 bases between the two ends. The CDR3 coding sequence is TGTGCCAGCAGCCCTGGGGGGGGCCCCTACAATGAGCAGTTCTTC. As protein: CASSPGGGPYNEQFF.

The J gene is TRBJ2-2, the V gene TRBV11-2; 8 positions agree with TRBD1. Unmatched junction bases numbered 6, after V lost 5 bases and J lost 1 base. The germline V gene has CDR1 SGHAT and CDR2 FQNNGV. The CDR3 spans 16 residues. CDR3 nucleotides: TGTGCCAGCAGCACCCCAACAGGGGGGAACACCGGGGAGCTGTTTTTT. Residues: CASSTPTGGNTGELFF.

The chain joins TRBV28 to TRBJ1-1; 7 nucleotides match TRBD1. Per germline, CDR1 MDHEN and CDR2 SYDVKM. The J segment lost 0 bases and the V segment lost 8 bases, leaving 12 bases of the junction unmatched. The CDR3 is made up of 16 amino acids. This chain's CDR3 is CASPATRTGLNTEAFF. The CDR3, as DNA: TGTGCCAGCCCGGCAACCAGGACAGGTCTGAACACTGAAGCTTTCTTT. Full variable domain (missing parts from reference TRBV28 and TRBJ1-1): DVKVTQSSRYLVKRTGEKVFLECVQDMDHENMFWYRQDPGLGLRLIYFSYDVKMKEKGDIPEGYSVSREKKERFSLILESASTNQTSMYLCASPATRTGLNTEAFFGQGTRLTVV.

The chain carries TRBV6-5 and TRBJ1-2, with 10 bases aligning to TRBD1. CDR3 length: 15 residues. Trimming took 6 bases from V and 8 from J; bases not matched to a gene: 12. Germline CDR1 and CDR2: MNHEY and SVGAGI. Written as DNA, the CDR3 is TGTGCCAGCAGCCGTCCCGGGACAGGGGCCGGAGGCTACACCTTC. Its translation: CASSRPGTGAGGYTF.

V usage is TRBV11-2 and J usage is TRBJ2-7; the D call may be TRBD1 or TRBD2 (5 bases each). The CDR3 totals 14 residues. Per the germline V gene, CDR1 is SGHAT and CDR2 is FQNNGV. V lost 4 bases and J 3 bases, leaving 13 bases between the germline ends. This CDR3 reads CASSYGTWGYEQYF. The CDR3 bases are TGTGCCAGCAGCTACGGGACCTGGGGCTACGAGCAGTACTTC. The whole variable domain, remainder taken from reference TRBV11-2 and TRBJ2-7, is EAGVAQSPRYKIIEKRQSVAFWCNPISGHATLYWYQQILGQGPKLLIQFQNNGVVDDSQLPKDRFSAERLKGVDSTLKIQPAKLEDSAVYLCASSYGTWGYEQYFGPGTRLTVT.

This chain uses TRBV29-1 with TRBJ1-1; D is unresolved. Germline V CDR1 and CDR2: SQVTM, ANQGSEA. The CDR3 is 15 residues long. V lost 4 bases and J lost 3, with 18 bases in between. The CDR3 reads CSVATVGGIHTEAFF. CDR3 coding DNA: TGCAGCGTTGCCACCGTCGGCGGGATACACACTGAAGCTTTCTTT. The full variable domain, in which reference TRBV29-1 and TRBJ1-1 provide the parts outside the CDR3, is SAVISQKPSRDICQRGTSLTIQCQVDSQVTMMFWYRQQPGQSLTLIATANQGSEATYESGFVIDKFPISRPNLTFSTLTVSNMSPEDSSIYLCSVATVGGIHTEAFFGQGTRLTVV.

The chain carries TRBV2 and TRBJ2-7; D is perhaps TRBD1 or TRBD2 (7 bases each). The ends were cut back, 11 bases at V and 6 bases at J, with 20 bases in the middle. The CDR3 sequence is 13 residues long. Looked up from germline, CDR1 is SNHLY and CDR2 is FYNNEI. CDR3 amino acids: CAGKRAGGGEQYF. CDR3 nucleotide sequence: TGTGCCGGAAAAAGGGCAGGGGGGGGCGAGCAGTACTTC.

The chain uses TRBV5-1 and TRBJ1-1; D is uncertain. V lost 5 bases to trimming and J lost 6 bases, with 20 bases between them. Germline-derived CDR1 and CDR2 are SGHRS and YFSETQ. This CDR3 has 15 residues. CDR3 region: CASRNLDPKRAEAFF. In nucleotides, the CDR3 is TGCGCCAGCAGAAATTTGGACCCTAAGAGGGCTGAAGCTTTCTTT.

The chain carries TRBV9 and TRBJ1-2; TRBD1 matches 12 bases. CDR3 length equals 16 residues. CDR1 and CDR2 from the germline V gene are SGDLS and YYNGEE. The V gene end was trimmed by 3 bases and the J gene end by 5 bases; junction bases not matched to a gene: 8. The CDR3 bases are TGTGCCAGCAGCGGGACGGGACAGGGGGCGCGATATGGCTACACCTTC. Amino acids: CASSGTGQGARYGYTF.

The count of this clone is one. This chain connects TRBV2 to TRBJ1-6, with D unclear. In germline, CDR1 is SNHLY, CDR2 FYNNEI. The V end lost 7 bases, the J end lost 10 bases, and 17 bases lay between the germline ends. CDR3 length equals 14 residues. This CDR3 reads CASTVDGLGSPLHF. The DNA for the CDR3 is TGTGCCAGCACCGTTGACGGTCTAGGGTCACCCCTCCACTTT.

This clone was detected only a few times. V and J are TRBV27 and TRBJ1-6; D not resolved. Deletions cut 0 bases from V and 9 bases from J, with 15 bases between. From germline, CDR1 is MNHEY and CDR2 SMNVEV (reference sequence). This CDR3 is 16 amino acids long. In nucleotides, the CDR3 is TGTGCCAGCAGTTTATCAGCCATACCCGAGCGTTCACCCCTCCACTTT. Its translation is CASSLSAIPERSPLHF.

The CDR3 sequence: CATAGRNTEAFF. The CDR3 region has the DNA TGTGCCACCGCGGGGAGGAACACTGAAGCTTTCTTT. The chain links TRBV10-3 to TRBJ1-1; D remains unclear. The V gene lost 10 bases and the J gene lost 1 base, with 10 bases spanning the gap. The CDR3 runs to 12 residues. The germline V gene has CDR1 ENHRY and CDR2 SYGVKD.

J is TRBJ2-5 and V is TRBV10-1; possibly TRBD2 for D (6 bases). Germline V gives CDR1 WNHNN, CDR2 SYGVQD (reference sequence). The CDR3 consists of 15 residues. Trimming shortened V by 3 bases and J by 1 base, and 12 bases separated the two germline ends. The CDR3 region is CASSDGGLGQETQYF. CDR3 coding DNA: TGCGCCAGCAGTGATGGGGGACTCGGCCAAGAGACCCAGTACTTC.

This sequence joins TRBV11-2 and TRBJ1-1; D gene unclear. The CDR3 contains 12 residues. V was cut by 4 bases and J by 7 bases, with 10 bases left in between. Germline-derived CDR1 and CDR2 are SGHAT and FQNNGV. The CDR3 reads CASSSSGNEAFF. In nucleotides, the CDR3 is TGTGCCAGCAGCTCCTCAGGTAATGAAGCTTTCTTT.

The rearrangement joins TRBV7-3 to TRBJ1-1; D ambiguous. The CDR3 loop spans 13 amino acids. Between the trimmed V and J ends, which lost 0 bases and 7 bases, there was a span of 9 bases. Germline loops: CDR1 SGHTA, CDR2 FQGTGA. The CDR3 DNA is TGTGCCAGCAGCTTAACCAAGGCCGATGAAGCTTTCTTT. It is translated as CASSLTKADEAFF. The full variable domain, rest sourced from reference TRBV7-3 and TRBJ1-1, is GAGVSQTPSNKVTEKGKYVELRCDPISGHTALYWYRQSLGQGPEFLIYFQGTGAADDSGLPNDRFFAVRPEGSVSTLKIQRTERGDSAVYLCASSLTKADEAFFGQGTRLTVV.

The V gene is TRBV4-3, the J gene TRBJ2-2; D is ambiguous. The CDR3 has 12 residues. V lost 4 bases and J 1 base, leaving 1 base between the germline ends. In germline, CDR1 is LGHNA, CDR2 YSLEER. The CDR3 nucleotides read TGCGCCAGCAGCCGGAACACCGGGGAGCTGTTTTTT. Translated, it gives CASSRNTGELFF.

This clone was observed once. V and J are TRBV29-1 and TRBJ1-1; D is unresolved. Trimming shortened V by 7 bases and J by 1 base, and 16 bases separated the two germline ends. The CDR3 runs 14 residues. The germline V gene has CDR1 SQVTM and CDR2 ANQGSEA. As DNA, the CDR3 is TGCAGCGCCCTTCGACACAACCAGAACACTGAAGCTTTCTTT. Translation: CSALRHNQNTEAFF.

This clone occurred a few times. The gene calls are TRBV28 and TRBJ2-3; D uncertain. Trimming cost V 8 bases and J 0 bases, with 18 bases left between them. The germline V gene encodes CDR1 MDHEN and CDR2 SYDVKM. The length of the CDR3 is 16 residues. CDR3 bases: TGTGCCAGCGGGCCCCTCGGCAGAACTAGCACAGATACGCAGTATTTT. The encoded protein is CASGPLGRTSTDTQYF. The full variable domain, completed using reference TRBV28 and TRBJ2-3, is DVKVTQSSRYLVKRTGEKVFLECVQDMDHENMFWYRQDPGLGLRLIYFSYDVKMKEKGDIPEGYSVSREKKERFSLILESASTNQTSMYLCASGPLGRTSTDTQYFGPGTRLTVL.

The chain uses TRBV6-1 and TRBJ2-7; 9 nucleotides match TRBD1. This CDR3 comprises 12 residues. Trimming took 10 bases from V and 4 from J; bases not matched to a gene: 5. Per the germline V gene, CDR1 is MNHNS and CDR2 is SASEGT. CDR3 region: CATQTGGYEQYF. The CDR3 DNA is TGTGCCACGCAGACAGGGGGATACGAGCAGTACTTC.

V gene TRBV20-1 combines with J gene TRBJ2-7; the match to TRBD2 covers 8 bases. J gave up 6 bases and V 6 bases, and 4 bases lay outside the gene matches. The length of the CDR3 is 11 residues. In germline, CDR1 is DFQATT, CDR2 SNEGSKA (reference sequence). CDR3 sequence: CSATGGGEQYF. The CDR3 DNA reads TGCAGTGCCACGGGGGGGGGCGAGCAGTACTTC.

The chain links TRBV5-1 to TRBJ2-1; D may correspond to TRBD1 or TRBD2 (6 bases each). V was shortened by 4 bases and J by 2 bases, with 13 bases between the two germline ends. Looked up from germline, CDR1 is SGHRS and CDR2 is YFSETQ. This CDR3 contains 15 residues. The CDR3 reads CASSPQGRTYNEQFF. DNA of the CDR3: TGCGCCAGCAGCCCGCAGGGGAGGACCTACAATGAGCAGTTCTTC.

The rearrangement joins TRBV5-1 to TRBJ1-6; D call uncertain. The CDR3 is 15 amino acids. With 0 bases removed from V and 14 bases from J, the gap between germline ends came to 18 bases. Germline V gives CDR1 SGHRS, CDR2 YFSETQ. This chain's CDR3 is CASSLDTVSPGSLHF. CDR3 bases: TGCGCCAGCAGCTTGGACACAGTGTCCCCTGGCTCCCTCCACTTT.

V is TRBV4-1 and J is TRBJ2-7, with D hard to call. V lost 1 base, J lost 2 bases, and 12 bases lay in between. This CDR3 has 15 residues. The germline gives CDR1 MGHRA, CDR2 YSYEKL. CDR3 bases: TGCGCCAGCAGCCAAGTAGAGACCTGGGCCTACGAGCAGTACTTC. It codes for CASSQVETWAYEQYF.

Only a few counts were recorded for this clone. The chain recombines TRBV10-3 with TRBJ1-5, with D possibly being TRBD1 (6 bases). V lost 2 bases and J 5 bases, leaving 16 bases between the germline ends. Germline assignment: CDR1 ENHRY and CDR2 SYGVKD. This CDR3 is built from 16 residues. Here the CDR3 DNA reads TGTGCCATCAGTGAGGTAAAGGGGGGTGGCGATCAGCCCCAGCATTTT. Its translation: CAISEVKGGGDQPQHF.

This clone has only a few counts. This chain uses TRBV5-6 with TRBJ2-4; D ambiguous. Germline CDR1 and CDR2: SGHDT and YYEEEE. The CDR3 loop spans 13 amino acids. The V gene lost 4 bases and the J gene lost 7 bases, with 12 bases spanning the gap. The CDR3: CASSRPELNIQYF. DNA of the CDR3: TGTGCCAGCAGCCGCCCTGAGTTGAACATTCAGTACTTC.